This TCR beta chain stems from a study of blood T cell repertoires in COVID-19. Study information: Spain, Italy and the United States supplied samples that represented acute and convalescent COVID-19. T cells, B-cell-depleted T cells, or PBMCs supplied cDNA or gDNA.

The V end was cut by 7 bases, the J end by 1 base, with 12 bases between. From germline, CDR1 is MNHEY and CDR2 SMNVEV (reference sequence). The CDR3 extends over 14 amino acids. As originally analysed: Reference gene primers were amplified, and this amplification served to estimate nucleated cell counts. The repertoire was sequenced with immunoSEQ multiplex PCR; TCRdb's copy has only in-frame clones and lacks some. Clone size and the V and J calls come from that table; the DNA yielded D and trimming. The sample consists of about 400,000 clones, around 90% of them appearing once. The origin of this receptor is a human donor in a cohort sampled during active COVID-19. The specimen was peripheral blood. This chain connects TRBV27 to TRBJ2-3; D may be TRBD1 (5 bases). Here the CDR3 reads CASTTRRGTDTQYF. The CDR3 region has the DNA TGTGCCAGCACCACCCGCAGGGGCACAGATACGCAGTATTTT.